This T cell receptor (beta chain) was sequenced during a study of T cell repertoires in cytomegalovirus infection (dated by TCRdb to the late 2010s). With regard to the full study: Donor HLA type was relevant to the analysis, as public TCR beta signatures indicated carriage of CMV infection together with the matching HLA type. General study outcomes and caveats: The ex vivo response was dominated by HLA-C-restricted CMV-specific TCR beta clonotypes, which also provided the single most frequent clonotype in two of eight donors. Carriers of CMV infection plus the relevant HLA type were discriminated by the cumulative frequency of public TCR beta family members in the study cohort and in an independent roughly 400-donor cohort.

The germline V gene specifies SGHRS as CDR1 and YFSETQ as CDR2. The CDR3 runs 17 residues from the cysteine to the phenylalanine. This entry keeps only the CDR3 DNA: 51 bases, framed from base 1. V and J are trimmed by 2 bases and 1 base, and the gene matches miss 8 bases of the junction. Sequenced on an Illumina HiSeq 1500. TCRdb reran the public reads through fastp at Q25 and MiXCR, keeping productive beta chains. Rows are unified per CDR3 protein, each entry keeping the most common DNA and genes. The sample records almost 550,000 distinct CDR3 sequences, 16% of which are singletons. The ten most abundant clones make up about 24% of the sample. In this sample, this clonotype turned up a few times. Its antigen remains undetermined. No base quality information exists; no much larger clone differs at one position.

The chain is made from TRBV5-1 and TRBJ2-1; TRBD2 agrees with 8 junctional bases. The sequence was collected from a human donor in good health (CMV status not recorded). Some clones in this sample may be carry-over from other donors' samples. Sequences were obtained from CD8+ T cells from PBMCs. In nucleotide form, the sequence is TGCGCCAGCAGCTTTTCGGGGAGCGGGGGTTCCTACAATGAGCAGTTCTTC. Translated, it reads CASSFSGSGGSYNEQFF. Where the CDR3 stops, the reference TRBV5-1 and TRBJ2-1 genes take over; the full variable domain is KAGVTQTPRYLIKTRGQQVTLSCSPISGHRSVSWYQQTPGQGLQFLFEYFSETQRNKGNFPGRFSGRQFSNSRSEMNVSTLELGDSALYLCASSFSGSGGSYNEQFFGPGTRLTVL.